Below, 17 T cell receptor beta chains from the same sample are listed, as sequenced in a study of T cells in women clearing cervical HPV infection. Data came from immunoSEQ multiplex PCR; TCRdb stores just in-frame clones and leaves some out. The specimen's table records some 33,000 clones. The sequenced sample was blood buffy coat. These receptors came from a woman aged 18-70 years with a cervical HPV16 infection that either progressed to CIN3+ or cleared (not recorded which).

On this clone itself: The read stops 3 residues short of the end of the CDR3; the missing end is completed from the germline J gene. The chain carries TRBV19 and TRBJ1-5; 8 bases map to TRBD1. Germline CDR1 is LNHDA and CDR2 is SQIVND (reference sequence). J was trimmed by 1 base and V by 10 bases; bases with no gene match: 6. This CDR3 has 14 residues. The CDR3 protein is CATAQGASNQPQHF. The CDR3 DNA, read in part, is TGTGCCACAGCTCAGGGGGCCAGCAATCAGCCC.

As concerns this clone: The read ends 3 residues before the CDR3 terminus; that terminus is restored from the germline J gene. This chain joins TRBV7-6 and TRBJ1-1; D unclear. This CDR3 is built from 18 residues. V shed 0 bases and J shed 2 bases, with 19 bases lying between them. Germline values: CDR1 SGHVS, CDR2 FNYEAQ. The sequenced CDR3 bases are TGTGCCAGCAGCTTAGCGGGCCGTCCCTACCACCCCAACACTGAA. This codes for CASSLAGRPYHPNTE. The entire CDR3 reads CASSLAGRPYHPNTEAFF.

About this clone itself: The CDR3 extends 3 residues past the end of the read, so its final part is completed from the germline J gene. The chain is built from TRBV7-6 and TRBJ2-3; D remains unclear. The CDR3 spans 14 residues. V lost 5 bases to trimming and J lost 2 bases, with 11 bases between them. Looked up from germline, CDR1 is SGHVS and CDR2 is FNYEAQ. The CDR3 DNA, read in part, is TGTGCCAGCAGCCCCCTTTTATCCACAGATACG. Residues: CASSPLLSTDT. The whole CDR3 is CASSPLLSTDTQYF.

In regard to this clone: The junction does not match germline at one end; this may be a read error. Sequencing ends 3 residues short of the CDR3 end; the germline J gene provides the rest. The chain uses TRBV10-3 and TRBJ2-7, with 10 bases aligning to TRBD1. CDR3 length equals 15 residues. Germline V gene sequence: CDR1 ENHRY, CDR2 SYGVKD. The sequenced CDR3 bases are TGTGCCATCAGCTGGGGGACAGGGGAATCCTGCGAG. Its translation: CAISWGTGESCE. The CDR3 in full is CAISWGTGESCEQYF.

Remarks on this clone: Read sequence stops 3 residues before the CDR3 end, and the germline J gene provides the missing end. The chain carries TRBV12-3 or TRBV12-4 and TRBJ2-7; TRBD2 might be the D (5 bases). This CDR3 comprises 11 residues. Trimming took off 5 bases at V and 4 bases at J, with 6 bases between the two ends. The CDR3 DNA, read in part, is TGTGCCAGCAGTAGAGGGTACGAG. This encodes CASSRGYE. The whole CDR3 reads CASSRGYEQYF.

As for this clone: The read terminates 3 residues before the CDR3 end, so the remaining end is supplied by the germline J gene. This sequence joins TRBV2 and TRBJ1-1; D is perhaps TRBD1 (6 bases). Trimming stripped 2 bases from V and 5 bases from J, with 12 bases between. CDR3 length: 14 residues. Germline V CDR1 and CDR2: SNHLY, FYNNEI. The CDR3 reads CASSEWQGKTEAFF. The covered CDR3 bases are TGTGCCAGCAGTGAATGGCAGGGGAAGACTGAA.

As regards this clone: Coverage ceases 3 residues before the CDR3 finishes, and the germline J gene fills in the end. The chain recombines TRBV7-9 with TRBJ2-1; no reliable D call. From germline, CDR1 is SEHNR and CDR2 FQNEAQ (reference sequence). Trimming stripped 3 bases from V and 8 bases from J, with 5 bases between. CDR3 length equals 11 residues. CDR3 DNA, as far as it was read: TGTGCCAGCAGCTTCGTTTATGAG. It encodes CASSFVYE. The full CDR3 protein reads CASSFVYEQFF.

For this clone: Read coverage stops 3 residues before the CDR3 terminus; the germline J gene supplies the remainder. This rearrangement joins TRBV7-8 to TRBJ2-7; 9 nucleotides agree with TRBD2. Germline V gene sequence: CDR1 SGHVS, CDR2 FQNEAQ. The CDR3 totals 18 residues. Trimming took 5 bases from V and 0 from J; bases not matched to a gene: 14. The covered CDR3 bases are TGTGCCAGCAGCCCTCGGGGGCTAGCGGGGCATAGCTCCTACGAG. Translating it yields CASSPRGLAGHSSYE. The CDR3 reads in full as CASSPRGLAGHSSYEQYF.

The CDR3 reads CASTKQGGLTEAFF. The part of the CDR3 DNA that was read is TGTGCCAGTACTAAACAGGGGGGGCTTACTGAA. The chain links TRBV19 to TRBJ1-1; 8 bases align to TRBD1. Read data end 3 residues before the CDR3 end; the end is taken from the germline J gene. Germline CDR1 reads LNHDA; CDR2 reads SQIVND (reference sequence). V shed 7 bases and J 5 bases; nucleotides not matched to a gene: 9. The CDR3 has 14 residues.

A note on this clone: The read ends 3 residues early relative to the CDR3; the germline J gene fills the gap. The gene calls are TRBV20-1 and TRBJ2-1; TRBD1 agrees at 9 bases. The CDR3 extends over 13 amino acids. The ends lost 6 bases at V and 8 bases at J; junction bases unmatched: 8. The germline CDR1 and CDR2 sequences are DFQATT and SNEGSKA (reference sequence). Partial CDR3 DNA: TGCAGTGCCATGGGACAGGGATCTTATGAG. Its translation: CSAMGQGSYE. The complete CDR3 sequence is CSAMGQGSYEQFF.

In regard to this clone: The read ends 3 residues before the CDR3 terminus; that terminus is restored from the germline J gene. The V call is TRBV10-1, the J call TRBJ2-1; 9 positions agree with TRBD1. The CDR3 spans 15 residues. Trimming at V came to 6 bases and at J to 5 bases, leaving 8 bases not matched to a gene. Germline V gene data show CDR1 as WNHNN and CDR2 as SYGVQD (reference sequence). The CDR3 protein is CASSAGTGPNNEQFF. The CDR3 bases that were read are TGCGCCAGCAGCGCCGGGACAGGGCCCAACAATGAG.

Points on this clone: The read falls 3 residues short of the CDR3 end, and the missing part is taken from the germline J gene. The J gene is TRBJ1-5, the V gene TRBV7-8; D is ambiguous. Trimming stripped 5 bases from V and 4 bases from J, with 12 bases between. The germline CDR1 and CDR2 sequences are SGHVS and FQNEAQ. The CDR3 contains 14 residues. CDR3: CASSRTGLNQPQHF. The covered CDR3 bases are TGTGCCAGCAGCCGAACTGGTTTGAATCAGCCC.

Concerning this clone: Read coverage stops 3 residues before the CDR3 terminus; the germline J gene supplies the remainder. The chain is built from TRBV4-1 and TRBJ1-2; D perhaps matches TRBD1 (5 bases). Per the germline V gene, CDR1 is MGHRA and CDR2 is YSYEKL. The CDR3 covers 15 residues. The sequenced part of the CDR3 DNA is TGCGCCAGCAGCCAAGATTCAGGGTACGCAGATACC. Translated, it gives CASSQDSGYADT. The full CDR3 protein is CASSQDSGYADTYTF.

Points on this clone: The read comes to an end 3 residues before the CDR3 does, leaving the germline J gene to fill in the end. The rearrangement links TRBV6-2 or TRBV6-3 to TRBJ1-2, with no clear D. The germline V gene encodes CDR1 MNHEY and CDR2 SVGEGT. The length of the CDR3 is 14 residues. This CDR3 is CASSLDGSSYDYTF. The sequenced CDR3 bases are TGTGCCAGCAGCCTCGACGGTAGCTCCTACGAC.

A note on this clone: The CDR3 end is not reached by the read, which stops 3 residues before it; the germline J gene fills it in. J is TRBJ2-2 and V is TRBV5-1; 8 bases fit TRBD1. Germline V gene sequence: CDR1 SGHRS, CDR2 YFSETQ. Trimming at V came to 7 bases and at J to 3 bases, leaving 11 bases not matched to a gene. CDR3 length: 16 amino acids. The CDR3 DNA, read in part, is TGCGCCAGCCAACCCCCCGGGACAGGTTACACCGGGGAG. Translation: CASQPPGTGYTGE. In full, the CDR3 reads CASQPPGTGYTGELFF.

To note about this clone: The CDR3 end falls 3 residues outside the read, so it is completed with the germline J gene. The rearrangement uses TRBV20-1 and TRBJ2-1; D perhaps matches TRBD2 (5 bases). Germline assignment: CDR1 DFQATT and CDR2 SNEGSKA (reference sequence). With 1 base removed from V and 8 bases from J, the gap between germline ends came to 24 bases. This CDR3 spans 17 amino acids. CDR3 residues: CSARGLLGGSGIDEQFF. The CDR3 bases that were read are TGCAGTGCTAGAGGATTACTAGGTGGGTCGGGTATCGATGAG.

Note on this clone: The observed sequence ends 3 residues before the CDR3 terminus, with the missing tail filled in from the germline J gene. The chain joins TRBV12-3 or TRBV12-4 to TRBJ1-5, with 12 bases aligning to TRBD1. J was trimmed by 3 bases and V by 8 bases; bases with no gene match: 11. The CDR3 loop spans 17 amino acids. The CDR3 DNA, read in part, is TGTGCCAGCGCTTTGGGTGGGACAGGGGGCAACAATCAGCCC. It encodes CASALGGTGGNNQP. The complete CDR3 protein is CASALGGTGGNNQPQHF.